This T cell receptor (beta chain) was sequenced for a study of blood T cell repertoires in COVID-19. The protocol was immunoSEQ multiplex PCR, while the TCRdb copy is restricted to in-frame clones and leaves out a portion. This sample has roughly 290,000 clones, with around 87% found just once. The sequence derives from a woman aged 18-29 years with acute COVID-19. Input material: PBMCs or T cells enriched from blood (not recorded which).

The CDR3 protein is CASGRLSEQFF. For the CDR3, the DNA is TGTGCCAGCGGGAGGCTTAGTGAGCAGTTCTTC. The rearrangement links TRBV12-3 or TRBV12-4 to TRBJ2-1, with TRBD2 as a possible D gene (6 bases). V lost 8 bases and J 9 bases, leaving 11 bases between the germline ends. The CDR3 has 11 amino acids.